This T cell receptor beta chain is drawn from a study of blood T cell repertoires in COVID-19 (dated by TCRdb to 2020 to 2021). In the study overall: Samples from collaborators originated in the United States, Italy and Spain and spanned both the acute and convalescent phases of COVID-19. The prospective study material was composed of cDNA or gDNA derived from T cells, B-cell-depleted T cells, or PBMCs. Deeply sampled blood TCRbeta repertoires from subjects exposed to, actively infected with, or recovered from COVID-19 were included in the dataset. The repertoires were made available in a free public database intended to serve as a resource for research on the immune response to SARS-CoV-2. Samples were obtained from the ongoing ImmuneRACE study (first 160 participants) and from 1,200 or so subjects provided by 6 global collaborators. The sample metadata nearly always contained a de-identified subject ID, COVID-19 status, age in years and sex. HLA class I and class II types, where available, came from metadata supplied by the sample provider rather than from assay-based typing. General findings and caveats noted by the study authors: The amount of clinical and demographic metadata varied by source and participant and was provided uncurated.

Spanning cysteine to phenylalanine, the CDR3 consists of 16 amino acids. Here the CDR3 DNA is all that survives: 48 bases in frame from base 1. CDR1 and CDR2, per the germline V gene, are SGHVS and FQNEAQ. V and J are trimmed by 5 bases and 2 bases, and the gene matches miss 7 bases of the junction. One collaborating source in Seattle enrolled patients during active infection and followed them longitudinally through the course of disease. Collaborating institutions collected whole blood in K2EDTA tubes following their own protocols. For TCRbeta analysis, collaborators shipped samples in one of three forms: frozen whole blood, isolated PBMCs, or DNA extracted from either of those sample types. TCRbeta CDR3 regions were amplified from genomic DNA by means of the immunoSEQ Assay, a bias-controlled multiplex PCR. The study's own analysis went as follows. The number of nucleated cells in each sample was estimated from the amplification of reference gene primers within the assay. To quantify the absolute abundance of each unique TCRbeta CDR3 rearrangement, sequence reads were collapsed and filtered. For each sample, productive Simpson clonality was calculated as the square root of Simpson's diversity index over productive rearrangements. As stored in TCRdb, this immuneACCESS dataset retains in-frame rearrangements with V and J assigned. A fraction of the clones does not appear; measured against another copy, unresolved V genes explain less than half of the discrepancy, and the remainder lacks a known reason. That table supplies the V and J calls and clone size; D and trimming were determined from the DNA. The sample table lists 45,000 to 50,000 clones, more than 75% of them with a count of one. The ten largest make up 2.6% of the sample.

With respect to this clone: There is no known antigen for this receptor. No quality values exist for individual bases; no much larger clone is one base distant.

The source material was peripheral blood. The origin of this receptor is a woman older than 75 with COVID-19, enrolled during active disease. This sequence uses TRBV7-8 and TRBJ2-4, and TRBD1 matches 9 of the central bases. The DNA reads as follows: TGTGCCAGCAGCCGTGGGACAGGGTTTTCCAAAAACATTCAGTACTTC. Translated, this is CASSRGTGFSKNIQYF.